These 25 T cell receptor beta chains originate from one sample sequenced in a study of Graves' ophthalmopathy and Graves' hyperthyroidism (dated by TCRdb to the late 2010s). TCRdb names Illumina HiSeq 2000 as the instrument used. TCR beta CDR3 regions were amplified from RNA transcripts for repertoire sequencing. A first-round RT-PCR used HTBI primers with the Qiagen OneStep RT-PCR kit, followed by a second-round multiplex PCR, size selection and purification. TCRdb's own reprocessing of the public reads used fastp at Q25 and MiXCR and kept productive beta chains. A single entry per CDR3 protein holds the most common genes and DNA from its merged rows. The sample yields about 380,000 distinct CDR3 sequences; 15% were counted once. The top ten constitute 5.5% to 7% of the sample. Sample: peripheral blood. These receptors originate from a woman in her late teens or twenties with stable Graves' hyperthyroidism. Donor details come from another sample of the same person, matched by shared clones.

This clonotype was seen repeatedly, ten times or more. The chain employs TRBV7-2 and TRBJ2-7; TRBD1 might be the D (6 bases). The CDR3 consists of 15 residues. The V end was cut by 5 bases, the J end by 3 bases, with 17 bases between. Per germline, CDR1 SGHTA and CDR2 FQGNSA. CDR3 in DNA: TGTGCCAGCAGCCCACCCGAGACAGGACTCTACGAGCAGTACTTC. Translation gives CASSPPETGLYEQYF.

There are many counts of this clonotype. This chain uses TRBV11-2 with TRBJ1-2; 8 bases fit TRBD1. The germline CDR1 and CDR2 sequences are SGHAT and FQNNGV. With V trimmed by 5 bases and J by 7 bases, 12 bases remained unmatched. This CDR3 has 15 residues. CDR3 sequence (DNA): TGTGCCAGCAGCGATTCTCCACAGGGGGATGTTGGCTACACCTTC. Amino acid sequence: CASSDSPQGDVGYTF.

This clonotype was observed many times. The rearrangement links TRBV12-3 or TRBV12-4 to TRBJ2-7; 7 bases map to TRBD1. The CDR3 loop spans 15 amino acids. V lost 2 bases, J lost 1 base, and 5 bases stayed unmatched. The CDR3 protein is CASSLSGDRSYEQYF. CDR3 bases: TGTGCCAGCAGTTTAAGTGGGGACAGATCCTACGAGCAGTACTTC.

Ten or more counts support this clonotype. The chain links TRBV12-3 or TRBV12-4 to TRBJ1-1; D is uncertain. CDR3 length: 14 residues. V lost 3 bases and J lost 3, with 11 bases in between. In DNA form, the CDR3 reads TGTGCCAGCAGTTTTCCCCCAGCATACACTGAAGCTTTCTTT. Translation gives CASSFPPAYTEAFF.

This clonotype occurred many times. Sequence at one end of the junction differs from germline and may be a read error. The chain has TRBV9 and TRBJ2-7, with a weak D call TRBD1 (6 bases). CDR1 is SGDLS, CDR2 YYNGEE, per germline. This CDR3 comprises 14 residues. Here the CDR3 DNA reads TGTGCCAGCAGCGTAAGACAGGATTCCTACGAGCAGTGCTTC. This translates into CASSVRQDSYEQCF.

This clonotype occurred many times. This CDR3 reads CASSSGTGGVRGYTF. In DNA form, the CDR3 reads TGTGCCAGCAGTTCCGGGACAGGGGGCGTGAGAGGCTACACCTTC. This sequence joins TRBV12-3 or TRBV12-4 and TRBJ1-2, with 12 bases identical to TRBD1. With 4 bases clipped from V and 8 bases from J, the junction kept 8 bases outside the gene matches. The CDR3 contains 15 residues.

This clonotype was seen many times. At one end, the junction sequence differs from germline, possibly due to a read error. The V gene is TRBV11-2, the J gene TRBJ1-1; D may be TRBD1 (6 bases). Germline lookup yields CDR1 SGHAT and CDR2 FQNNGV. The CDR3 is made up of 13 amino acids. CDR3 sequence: CASSFDGDTEASF. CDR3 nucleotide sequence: TGTGCCAGCAGCTTCGACGGGGACACTGAAGCTTCCTTT.

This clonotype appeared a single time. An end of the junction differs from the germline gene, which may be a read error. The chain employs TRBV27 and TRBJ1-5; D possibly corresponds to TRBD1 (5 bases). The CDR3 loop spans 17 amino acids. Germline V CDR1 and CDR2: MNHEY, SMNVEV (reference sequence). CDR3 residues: CASSLPASGLRGQPQHF. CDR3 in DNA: TGTGCCAGCAGTCTACCAGCTTCGGGTCTGAGGGGTCAGCCACAGCATTTT.

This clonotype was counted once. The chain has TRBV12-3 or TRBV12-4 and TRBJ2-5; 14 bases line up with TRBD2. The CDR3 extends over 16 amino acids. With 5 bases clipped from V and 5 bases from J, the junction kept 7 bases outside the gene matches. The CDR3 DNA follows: TGTGCCAGCAGTCCGACTAGCGGGAGGGCGGGTGAGACCCAGTACTTC. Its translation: CASSPTSGRAGETQYF.

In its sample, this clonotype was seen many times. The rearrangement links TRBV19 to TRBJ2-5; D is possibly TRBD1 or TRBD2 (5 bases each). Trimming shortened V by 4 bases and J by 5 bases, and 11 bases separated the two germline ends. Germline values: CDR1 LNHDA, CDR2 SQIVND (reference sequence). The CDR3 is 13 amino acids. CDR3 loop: CASSTGRRETQYF. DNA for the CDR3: TGTGCCAGTAGTACGGGACGGCGGGAGACCCAGTACTTC.

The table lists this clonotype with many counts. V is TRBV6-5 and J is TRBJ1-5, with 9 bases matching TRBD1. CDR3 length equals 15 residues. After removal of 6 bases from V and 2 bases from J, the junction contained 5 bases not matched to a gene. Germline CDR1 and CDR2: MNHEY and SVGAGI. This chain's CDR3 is CASRGQGRGNQPQHF. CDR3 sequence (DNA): TGTGCCAGCAGGGGACAGGGTCGAGGCAATCAGCCCCAGCATTTT.

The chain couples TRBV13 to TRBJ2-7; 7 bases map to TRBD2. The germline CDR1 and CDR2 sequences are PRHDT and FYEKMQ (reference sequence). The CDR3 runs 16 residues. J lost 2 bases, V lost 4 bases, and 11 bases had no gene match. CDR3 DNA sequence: TGTGCCAGCAGCTCCGTTATGAAGCGGGGACCCTACGAGCAGTACTTC. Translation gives CASSSVMKRGPYEQYF.

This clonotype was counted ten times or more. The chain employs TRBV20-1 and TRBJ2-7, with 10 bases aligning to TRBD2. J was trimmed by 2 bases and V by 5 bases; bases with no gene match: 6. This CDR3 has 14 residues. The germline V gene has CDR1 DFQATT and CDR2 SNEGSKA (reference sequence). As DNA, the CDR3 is TGCAGTGCTCTAGCGGGGGCCGAGACCTACGAGCAGTACTTC. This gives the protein CSALAGAETYEQYF.

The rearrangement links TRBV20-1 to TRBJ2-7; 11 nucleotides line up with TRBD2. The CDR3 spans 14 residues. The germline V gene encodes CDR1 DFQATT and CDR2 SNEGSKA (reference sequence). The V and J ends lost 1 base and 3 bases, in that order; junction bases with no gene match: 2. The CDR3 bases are TGCAGTGCTAGAGGACTAGCGGGAAACTACGAGCAGTACTTC. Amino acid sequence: CSARGLAGNYEQYF.

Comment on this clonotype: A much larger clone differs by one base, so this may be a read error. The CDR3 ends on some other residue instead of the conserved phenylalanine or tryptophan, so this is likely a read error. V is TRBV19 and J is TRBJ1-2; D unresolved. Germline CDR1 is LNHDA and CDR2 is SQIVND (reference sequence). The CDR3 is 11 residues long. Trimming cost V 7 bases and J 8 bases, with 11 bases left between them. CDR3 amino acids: CASMGGQGYTL. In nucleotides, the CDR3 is TGTGCCAGTATGGGAGGGCAGGGCTACACCCTC.

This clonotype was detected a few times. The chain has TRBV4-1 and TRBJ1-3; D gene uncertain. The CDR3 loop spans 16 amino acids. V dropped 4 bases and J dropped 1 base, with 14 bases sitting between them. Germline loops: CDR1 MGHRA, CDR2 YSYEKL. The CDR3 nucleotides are TGCGCCAGCAGCCCACCTAGATCGGGGTCTGGAAACACCATATATTTT. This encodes CASSPPRSGSGNTIYF.

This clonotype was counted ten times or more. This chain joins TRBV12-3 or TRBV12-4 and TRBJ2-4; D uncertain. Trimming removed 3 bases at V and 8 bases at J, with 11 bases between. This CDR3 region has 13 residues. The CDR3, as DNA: TGTGCCAGCAGTTTTTGGCAGGCGGACATTCAGTACTTC. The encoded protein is CASSFWQADIQYF.

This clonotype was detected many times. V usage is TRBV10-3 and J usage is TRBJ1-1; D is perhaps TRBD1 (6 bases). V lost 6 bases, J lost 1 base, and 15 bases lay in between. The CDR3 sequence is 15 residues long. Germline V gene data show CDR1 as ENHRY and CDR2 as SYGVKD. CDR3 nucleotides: TGTGCCATCAGGCCCCCGTTCAGGGGGAACACTGAAGCTTTCTTT. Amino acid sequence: CAIRPPFRGNTEAFF.

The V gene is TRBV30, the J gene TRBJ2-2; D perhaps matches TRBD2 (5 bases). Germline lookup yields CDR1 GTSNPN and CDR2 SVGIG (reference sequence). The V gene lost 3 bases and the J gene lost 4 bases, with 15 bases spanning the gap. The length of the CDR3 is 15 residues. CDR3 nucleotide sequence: TGTGCCTGGAGGATCCTTGGACTGGCCACCGGGGAGCTGTTTTTT. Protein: CAWRILGLATGELFF.

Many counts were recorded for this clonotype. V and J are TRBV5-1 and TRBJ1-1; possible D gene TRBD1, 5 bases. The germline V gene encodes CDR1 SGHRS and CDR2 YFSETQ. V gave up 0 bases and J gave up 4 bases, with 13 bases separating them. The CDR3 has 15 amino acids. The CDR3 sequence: CASSLEGREVTEAFF. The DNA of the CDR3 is TGCGCCAGCAGCTTGGAGGGCAGGGAGGTCACTGAAGCTTTCTTT.

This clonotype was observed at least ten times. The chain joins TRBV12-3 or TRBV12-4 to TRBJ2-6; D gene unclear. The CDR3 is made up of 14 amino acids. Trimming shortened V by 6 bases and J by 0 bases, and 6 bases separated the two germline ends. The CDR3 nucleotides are TGTGCCAGCAGCCGGTCCTCTGGGGCCAACGTCCTGACTTTC. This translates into CASSRSSGANVLTF.

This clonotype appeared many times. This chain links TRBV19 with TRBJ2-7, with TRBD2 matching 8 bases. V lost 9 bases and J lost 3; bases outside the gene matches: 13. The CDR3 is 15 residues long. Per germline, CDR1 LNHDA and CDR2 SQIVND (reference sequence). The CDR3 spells CASKGRGATNYEQYF. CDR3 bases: TGTGCCAGCAAGGGGCGGGGGGCGACGAACTACGAGCAGTACTTC. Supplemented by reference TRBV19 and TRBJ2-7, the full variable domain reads DGGITQSPKYLFRKEGQNVTLSCEQNLNHDAMYWYRQDPGQGLRLIYYSQIVNDFQKGDIAEGYSVSREKKESFPLTVTSAQKNPTAFYLCASKGRGATNYEQYFGPGTRLTVT.

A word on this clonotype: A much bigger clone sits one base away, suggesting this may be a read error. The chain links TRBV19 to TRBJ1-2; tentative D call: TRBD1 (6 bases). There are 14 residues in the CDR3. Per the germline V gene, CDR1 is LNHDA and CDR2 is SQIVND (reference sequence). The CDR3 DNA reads TGTGCCAGTAGCATAGACAGGCTCTACTATGGCTACACCTTC. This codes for CASSIDRLYYGYTF.

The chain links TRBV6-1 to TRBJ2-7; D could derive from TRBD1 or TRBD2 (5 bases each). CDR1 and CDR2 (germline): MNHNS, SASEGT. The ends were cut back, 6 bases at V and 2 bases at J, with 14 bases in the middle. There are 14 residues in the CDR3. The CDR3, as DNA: TGTGCCAGCAGCCCCGTGGGGGTCCCCTACGAGCAGTACTTC. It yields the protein CASSPVGVPYEQYF.

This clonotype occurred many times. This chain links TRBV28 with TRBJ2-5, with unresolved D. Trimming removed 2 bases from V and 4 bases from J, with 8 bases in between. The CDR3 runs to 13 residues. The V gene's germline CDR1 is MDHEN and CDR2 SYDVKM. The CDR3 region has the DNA TGTGCCAGCAGTTTACCCCTAATAGAGACCCAGTACTTC. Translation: CASSLPLIETQYF.